The 7 T cell receptor beta chains below were found in one sample sequenced in a study of T cells in Graves' hyperthyroidism and ophthalmopathy. Amplification of TCR beta CDR3 regions was performed using RNA transcripts as template. Using the HTBI primer set, a first-round RT-PCR was run on the TCR CDR3. From the multiplex PCR reads, TCRdb called clonotypes with MiXCR, one entry per CDR3 protein. Found here are around 350,000 distinct CDR3 sequences, about 18% of them singletons; the top ten hold almost 35%. The sequenced sample consisted of blood. The receptors shown here come from a young woman with Graves' hyperthyroidism that later progressed to Graves' ophthalmopathy.

This clonotype was recorded at least ten times. The chain links TRBV12-3 or TRBV12-4 to TRBJ2-3; 11 nucleotides line up with TRBD2. The CDR3 spans 16 residues. Trimming at V came to 7 bases and at J to 1 base, leaving 7 bases not matched to a gene. This CDR3 is CASTGLAGVGTDTQYF. The CDR3 bases are TGTGCCAGCACCGGACTAGCGGGCGTGGGCACAGATACGCAGTATTTT.

This clonotype was seen just once. The chain combines TRBV15 with TRBJ2-5; D may be TRBD1 or TRBD2 (5 bases each). Per the germline V gene, CDR1 is LNHNV and CDR2 is YYDKDF (reference sequence). The V and J ends lost 0 bases and 2 bases respectively, with 10 bases between them. There are 15 residues in the CDR3. The CDR3 nucleotides are TGTGCCACCAGCAGAGATCTGGGACGACAAGAGACCCAGTACTTC. As protein: CATSRDLGRQETQYF.

This clonotype was counted ten times or more. V gene TRBV5-1 combines with J gene TRBJ2-4; D gene ambiguous. The germline V and J ends were trimmed by 0 bases and 4 bases, with 11 bases remaining between them. The CDR3 runs 15 residues. The germline gives CDR1 SGHRS, CDR2 YFSETQ. The CDR3 DNA is TGCGCCAGCAGCTTGGCCGCGTCAGTTAAAAACATTCAGTACTTC. Translation: CASSLAASVKNIQYF.

This clonotype was seen a handful of times. The chain uses TRBV20-1 and TRBJ1-4; D possibly corresponds to TRBD1 (6 bases). V shed 0 bases and J shed 8 bases, with 10 bases lying between them. Germline CDR1 and CDR2: DFQATT and SNEGSKA (reference sequence). This CDR3 is built from 13 residues. CDR3 sequence reads: CSAREGGSEKLFF. The CDR3 nucleotides read TGCAGTGCTAGAGAAGGGGGTTCGGAAAAACTGTTTTTT.

V and J are TRBV4-1 and TRBJ1-4; tentatively, D is TRBD1 (6 bases). The V end lost 0 bases, the J end lost 5 bases, and 22 bases lay between the germline ends. This CDR3 is built from 19 residues. Germline-derived CDR1 and CDR2 are MGHRA and YSYEKL. CDR3 nucleotide sequence: TGCGCCAGCAGCCAAGATACCCCTCGGGACACCTTGGCGAATGAAAAACTGTTTTTT. It translates to CASSQDTPRDTLANEKLFF.

There are a few counts of this clonotype. V and J are TRBV20-1 and TRBJ2-3, with 9 bases lining up with TRBD2. CDR1 is DFQATT and CDR2 is SNEGSKA in the germline V gene (reference sequence). With V trimmed by 1 base and J by 0 bases, 5 bases remained unmatched. The CDR3 is 16 residues long. CDR3 sequence reads: CSARAVAGASTDTQYF. The CDR3 bases are TGCAGTGCTAGAGCCGTAGCGGGAGCGAGCACAGATACGCAGTATTTT.

This clonotype was seen more than once but under ten times. V gene TRBV4-1 combines with J gene TRBJ2-5; 7 bases match TRBD2. V gave up 0 bases and J gave up 2 bases; unmatched junction bases: 6. Germline CDR1 is MGHRA and CDR2 is YSYEKL. The CDR3 runs to 16 residues. CDR3 sequence (DNA): TGCGCCAGCAGCCAAGATATCCGGGGGGTACAAGAGACCCAGTACTTC. It yields the protein CASSQDIRGVQETQYF.